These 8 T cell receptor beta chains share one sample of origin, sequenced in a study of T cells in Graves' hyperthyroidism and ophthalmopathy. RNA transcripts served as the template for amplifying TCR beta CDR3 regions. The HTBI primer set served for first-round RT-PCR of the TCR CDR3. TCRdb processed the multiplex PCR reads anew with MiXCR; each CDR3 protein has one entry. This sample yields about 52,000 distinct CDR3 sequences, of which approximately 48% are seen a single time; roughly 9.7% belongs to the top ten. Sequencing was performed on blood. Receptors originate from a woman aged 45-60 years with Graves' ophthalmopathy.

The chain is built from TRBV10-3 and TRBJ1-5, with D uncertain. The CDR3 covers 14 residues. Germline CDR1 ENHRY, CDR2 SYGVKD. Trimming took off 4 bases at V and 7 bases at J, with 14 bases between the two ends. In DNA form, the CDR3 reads TGTGCCATCAGTGCCCACCAGGTAACACAGCCCCAGCATTTT. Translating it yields CAISAHQVTQPQHF.

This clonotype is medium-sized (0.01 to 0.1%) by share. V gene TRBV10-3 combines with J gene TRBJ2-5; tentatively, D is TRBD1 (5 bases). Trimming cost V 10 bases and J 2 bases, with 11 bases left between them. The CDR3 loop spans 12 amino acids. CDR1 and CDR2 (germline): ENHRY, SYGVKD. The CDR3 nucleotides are TGTGCCACCTCAGGGAATCAAGAGACCCAGTACTTC. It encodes CATSGNQETQYF.

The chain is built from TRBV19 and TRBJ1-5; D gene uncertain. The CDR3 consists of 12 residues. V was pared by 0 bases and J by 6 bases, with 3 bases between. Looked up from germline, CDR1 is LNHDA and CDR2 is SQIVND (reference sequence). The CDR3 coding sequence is TGTGCCAGTAGTATAGACAGTCAGCCCCAGCATTTT. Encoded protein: CASSIDSQPQHF.

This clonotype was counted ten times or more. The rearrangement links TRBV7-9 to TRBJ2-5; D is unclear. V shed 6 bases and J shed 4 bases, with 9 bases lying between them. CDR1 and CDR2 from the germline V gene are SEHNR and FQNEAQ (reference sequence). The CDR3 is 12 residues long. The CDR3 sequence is CASSLSAETQYF. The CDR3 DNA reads TGTGCCAGCAGTCTTTCTGCAGAGACCCAGTACTTC.

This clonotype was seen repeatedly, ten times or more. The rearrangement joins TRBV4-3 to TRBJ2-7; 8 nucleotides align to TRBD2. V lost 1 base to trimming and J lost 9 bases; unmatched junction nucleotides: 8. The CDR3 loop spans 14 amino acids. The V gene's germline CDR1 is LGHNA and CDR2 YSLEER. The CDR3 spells CASSQASGSLVQYF. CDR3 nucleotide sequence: TGCGCCAGCAGCCAAGCCAGCGGGAGCCTCGTGCAGTACTTC.

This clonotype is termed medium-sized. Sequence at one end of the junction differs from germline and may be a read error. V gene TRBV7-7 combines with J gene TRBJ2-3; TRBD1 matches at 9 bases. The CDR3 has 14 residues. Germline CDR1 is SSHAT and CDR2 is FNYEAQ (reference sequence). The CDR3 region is CASSRRQGEDTQYF. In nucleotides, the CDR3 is TGTGCTAGCAGCAGACGACAGGGGGAAGATACGCAGTATTTT.

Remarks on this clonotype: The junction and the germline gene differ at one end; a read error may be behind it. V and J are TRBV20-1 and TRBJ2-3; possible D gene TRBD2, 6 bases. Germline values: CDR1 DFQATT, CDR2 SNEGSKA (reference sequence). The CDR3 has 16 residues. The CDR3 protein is CRARLAEAGPPDTQYF. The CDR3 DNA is TGCAGGGCTAGATTGGCCGAGGCGGGACCACCAGATACGCAGTATTTT.

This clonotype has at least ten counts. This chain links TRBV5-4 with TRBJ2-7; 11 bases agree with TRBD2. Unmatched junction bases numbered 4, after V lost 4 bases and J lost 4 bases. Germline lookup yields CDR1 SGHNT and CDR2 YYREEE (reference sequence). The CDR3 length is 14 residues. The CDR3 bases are TGTGCCAGCAGCGTTAGCGGGGGGGCATACGAGCAGTACTTC. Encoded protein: CASSVSGGAYEQYF.